This T cell receptor (beta chain) was recovered during a study of cytomegalovirus exposure and HLA in healthy donors. Study-wide findings and caveats: According to a later analysis, donors in an Asian-associated ancestry cluster reportedly had fewer N-insertions than the roughly 660-donor mean.

The germline V gene has CDR1 SGHTA and CDR2 FQGNSA. The V gene lost 1 base and the J gene lost 10 bases, with 19 bases spanning the gap. The CDR3 extends over 15 amino acids. Primers for the PCR totalled 60 Vbeta and 13 Jbeta. Libraries were prepared by immunoSEQ multiplex PCR; TCRdb keeps only in-frame clonotypes and omits some of them. Of 90,000 to 150,000 clones in the sample, nearly 80% were seen once. Note on this clone: Its antigen is undetermined.

Input material: PBMCs. The chain carries TRBV7-2 and TRBJ2-5; D possibly corresponds to TRBD1 (6 bases). This sequence originates from a woman in her twenties or thirties in good health and CMV-seropositive. CDR3 amino acids: CASSLDREHTRSQYF. CDR3 bases: TGTGCCAGCAGCTTAGACAGGGAACACACTCGGAGCCAGTACTTC.